The 24 T cell receptor beta chains in this list originate from one sample, sequenced in a study of cytomegalovirus exposure and HLA in healthy donors. Both 60 Vbeta primers and 13 Jbeta primers went into the PCR. Sequencing used immunoSEQ multiplex PCR; TCRdb keeps in-frame clones, though not all of them. The sample includes more than 50,000 clones, approximately 82% of them seen just once. Sequencing used PBMCs. These receptors were obtained from a woman between 40 and 55 years old in good health and CMV-seropositive.

The chain uses TRBV5-1 and TRBJ1-3; D uncertain. CDR3 length equals 16 residues. The germline V and J ends were trimmed by 1 base and 3 bases, with 14 bases remaining between them. Germline CDR1 is SGHRS and CDR2 is YFSETQ. CDR3 residues: CASSLSYGRDGNTIYF. Here the CDR3 DNA reads TGCGCCAGCAGCTTGAGCTACGGGAGGGATGGAAACACCATATATTTT.

The chain has TRBV27 and TRBJ2-7, with D maybe TRBD1 (6 bases). This CDR3 is 14 amino acids long. Germline loops: CDR1 MNHEY, CDR2 SMNVEV (reference sequence). V was trimmed by 8 bases and J by 4 bases, leaving 18 bases between them. As DNA, the CDR3 is TGTGCCAGCGCTACCGGGACACTATCTTACGAGCAGTACTTC. Its protein is CASATGTLSYEQYF.

V gene TRBV30 combines with J gene TRBJ2-7, with D perhaps matching TRBD2 (6 bases). Trimming shortened V by 3 bases and J by 3 bases, and 12 bases separated the two germline ends. This CDR3 spans 13 amino acids. From germline, CDR1 is GTSNPN and CDR2 SVGIG (reference sequence). The CDR3 is CAWSAGRGYEQYF. The CDR3 nucleotides read TGTGCCTGGAGCGCGGGACGGGGCTACGAGCAGTACTTC.

The chain combines TRBV5-1 with TRBJ1-4; the D gene is possibly TRBD1 (5 bases). Germline lookup yields CDR1 SGHRS and CDR2 YFSETQ. Trimming cost V 0 bases and J 6 bases, with 15 bases left between them. The CDR3 runs 16 residues. The CDR3 sequence: CASSLEVGAEDEKLFF. Here the CDR3 DNA reads TGCGCCAGCAGCTTGGAGGTTGGGGCAGAAGATGAAAAACTGTTTTTT.

J is TRBJ1-3 and V is TRBV27; TRBD1 aligns across 7 bases. Germline V CDR1 and CDR2: MNHEY, SMNVEV (reference sequence). V shed 6 bases, J shed 4 bases, and the junction held 6 bases outside the gene matches. The CDR3 covers 14 residues. CDR3 DNA: TGTGCCAGCAGCGAGACAGGGTGGGGAAACACCATATATTTT. It yields the protein CASSETGWGNTIYF.

The genes are TRBV2 and TRBJ2-2; 7 bases agree with TRBD2. Germline V gene lookup returns CDR1 SNHLY and CDR2 FYNNEI. V shed 6 bases, J shed 6 bases, and the junction held 13 bases outside the gene matches. The CDR3 loop spans 16 amino acids. Here the CDR3 DNA reads TGTGCCAGCAGGGGCGGACTAGGGAACGTGGCCGGGGAGCTGTTTTTT. Amino acids: CASRGGLGNVAGELFF.

The rearrangement links TRBV18 to TRBJ1-2; a weak D match, TRBD1 (6 bases). The V gene's germline CDR1 is KGHSH and CDR2 LQKENI. The germline V and J ends were trimmed by 4 bases and 2 bases, with 11 bases remaining between them. This CDR3 comprises 14 residues. CDR3 nucleotide sequence: TGTGCCAGCTCACGGGGGACAACAAACTATGGCTACACCTTC. As protein: CASSRGTTNYGYTF.

The V and J genes are TRBV13 and TRBJ2-6, with D perhaps TRBD2 (6 bases). Between the trimmed V and J ends, which lost 2 bases and 1 base, there was a span of 12 bases. The CDR3 is 17 residues long. CDR1 is PRHDT, CDR2 FYEKMQ, per germline (reference sequence). CDR3 loop: CASSLFPAGSGANVLTF. The CDR3 nucleotides are TGTGCCAGCAGCTTATTTCCCGCGGGATCTGGGGCCAACGTCCTGACTTTC.

The V gene is TRBV2, the J gene TRBJ2-7; TRBD2 matches at 8 bases. Germline-derived CDR1 and CDR2 are SNHLY and FYNNEI. J lost 7 bases, V lost 4 bases, and 6 bases had no gene match. The CDR3 has 13 residues. Here the CDR3 DNA reads TGTGCCAGCAGTGTGGACATAGCGGGGGAGCAGTACTTC. It is translated as CASSVDIAGEQYF. Full variable domain (rest looked up from reference TRBV2 and TRBJ2-7): EPEVTQTPSHQVTQMGQEVILRCVPISNHLYFYWYRQILGQKVEFLVSFYNNEISEKSEIFDDQFSVERPDGSNFTLKIRSTKLEDSAMYFCASSVDIAGEQYFGPGTRLTVT.

The chain combines TRBV20-1 with TRBJ2-3; 9 positions agree with TRBD2. Germline CDR1 DFQATT, CDR2 SNEGSKA (reference sequence). This CDR3 has 10 amino acids. With V trimmed by 6 bases and J by 12 bases, 4 bases remained unmatched. CDR3 in amino acids: CSAGLATQYF. Written as DNA, the CDR3 is TGCAGTGCCGGACTAGCGACTCAGTATTTT.

This clone was counted a few times. The V call is TRBV5-5, the J call TRBJ1-6; tentative D call: TRBD1 (5 bases). This CDR3 region has 19 residues. Germline CDR1 is SGHKS and CDR2 is YYEKEE (reference sequence). Trimming pared 3 bases from V and 0 bases from J, leaving 19 bases between. In nucleotides, the CDR3 is TGTGCCAGCAGCTGGGGTCCGCAGGGATTCAGCTCCTATAATTCACCCCTCCACTTT. This sequence encodes CASSWGPQGFSSYNSPLHF.

CDR3 nucleotides: TGTGCCAGTAGTATAGCAGGTTTTAATTCACCCCTCCACTTT. It specifies CASSIAGFNSPLHF. The chain joins TRBV19 to TRBJ1-6; D is ambiguous. Trimming stripped 1 base from V and 6 bases from J, with 7 bases between. The V gene's germline CDR1 is LNHDA and CDR2 SQIVND (reference sequence). CDR3 length: 14 amino acids.

This chain joins TRBV15 and TRBJ2-3; 10 bases match TRBD2. V shed 9 bases and J 3 bases; nucleotides not matched to a gene: 12. The CDR3 is 16 residues long. CDR1 and CDR2 (germline): LNHNV, YYDKDF (reference sequence). Written as DNA, the CDR3 is TGTGCCACTTCTATTGGGGCTAGCGGGGGTACAGATACGCAGTATTTT. Translated, it gives CATSIGASGGTDTQYF. Filled out from reference TRBV15 and TRBJ2-3, the complete variable domain reads DAMVIQNPRYQVTQFGKPVTLSCSQTLNHNVMYWYQQKSSQAPKLLFHYYDKDFNNEADTPDNFQSRRPNTSFCFLDIRSPGLGDTAMYLCATSIGASGGTDTQYFGPGTRLTVL.

V usage is TRBV18 and J usage is TRBJ1-4; 7 bases map to TRBD1. V lost 6 bases to trimming and J lost 8 bases; unmatched junction nucleotides: 3. CDR1 and CDR2 from the germline V gene are KGHSH and LQKENI. The CDR3 spans 12 residues. DNA for the CDR3: TGTGCCAGCTCCGGGACAGACGAAAAACTGTTTTTT. It specifies CASSGTDEKLFF.

The rearrangement links TRBV2 to TRBJ2-3, with 7 bases identical to TRBD2. J was trimmed by 2 bases and V by 7 bases; bases with no gene match: 9. Germline V CDR1 and CDR2: SNHLY, FYNNEI. The CDR3 runs to 15 residues. CDR3 coding DNA: TGTGCCAGCATTAACCGAGCGGGGCCCACAGATACGCAGTATTTT. Its protein product is CASINRAGPTDTQYF.

The genes are TRBV18 and TRBJ2-2; 8 nucleotides agree with TRBD1. V trimming: 1 base; J trimming: 6 bases; junction bases outside the gene matches: 4. The germline gives CDR1 KGHSH, CDR2 LQKENI. The CDR3 spans 15 residues. This CDR3 is CASSPLRDRSGELFF. CDR3 nucleotides: TGTGCCAGCTCACCACTTAGGGACAGGTCCGGGGAGCTGTTTTTT.

CDR3 nucleotides: TGTGCTAGTGTAAGACAGGGAAACTACAATGAGCAGTTCTTC. Residues: CASVRQGNYNEQFF. The chain carries TRBV12-5 and TRBJ2-1; TRBD1 agrees at 7 bases. The germline V gene has CDR1 LGHNT and CDR2 FRNRAP. Germline trimming cut 7 bases from V and 3 bases from J; bases unmatched to any gene: 6. CDR3 size: 14 residues.

The genes are TRBV7-9 and TRBJ2-3, with 9 bases matching TRBD2. In germline, CDR1 is SEHNR, CDR2 FQNEAQ (reference sequence). This CDR3 has 16 amino acids. V gave up 5 bases and J gave up 0 bases; unmatched junction bases: 6. DNA of the CDR3: TGTGCCAGCAGCCCTCCTAGCGGGGAAAGCACAGATACGCAGTATTTT. It yields the protein CASSPPSGESTDTQYF.

In its sample, this clone was seen once. The rearrangement joins TRBV9 to TRBJ2-6; 10 nucleotides agree with TRBD2. Germline lookup yields CDR1 SGDLS and CDR2 YYNGEE. V shed 5 bases and J 0 bases; nucleotides not matched to a gene: 8. This CDR3 has 18 residues. The chain's CDR3 is CASSASLAGVSGANVLTF. CDR3 DNA sequence: TGTGCCAGCAGTGCCTCCCTAGCGGGAGTCTCTGGGGCCAACGTCCTGACTTTC.

The chain is built from TRBV18 and TRBJ1-3; D is ambiguous. CDR3 length equals 16 residues. Between the trimmed V and J ends, which lost 3 bases and 0 bases, there was a span of 12 bases. The germline V gene has CDR1 KGHSH and CDR2 LQKENI. CDR3 protein: CASSPRHAFSGNTIYF. In DNA form, the CDR3 reads TGTGCCAGCTCACCTAGACATGCCTTCTCTGGAAACACCATATATTTT.

This sequence joins TRBV25-1 and TRBJ2-5; 7 nucleotides match TRBD1. The assigned J gene may be wrong: the sequence end matches TRBJ2-7 better. The CDR3 totals 13 residues. Germline V gene lookup returns CDR1 MGHDK and CDR2 SYGVNS. The CDR3 reads CASRTGTGYEQYF. CDR3 nucleotides: TGTGCCAGCAGGACAGGGACGGGCTACGAGCAGTACTTC.

The chain links TRBV7-7 to TRBJ2-2; 9 bases line up with TRBD1. V lost 4 bases to trimming and J lost 6 bases; unmatched junction nucleotides: 6. The CDR3 loop spans 15 amino acids. Germline V gene lookup returns CDR1 SSHAT and CDR2 FNYEAQ (reference sequence). CDR3 residues: CASSSGQGTAGELFF. The CDR3, as DNA: TGTGCCAGCAGCTCTGGACAGGGGACGGCCGGGGAGCTGTTTTTT. Full variable domain (outside the CDR3, taken from reference TRBV7-7 and TRBJ2-2): GAGVSQSPRYKVTKRGQDVTLRCDPISSHATLYWYQQALGQGPEFLTYFNYEAQPDKSGLPSDRFSAERPEGSISTLTIQRTEQRDSAMYRCASSSGQGTAGELFFGEGSRLTVL.

The chain joins TRBV10-1 to TRBJ1-2, with D perhaps TRBD1 (5 bases). Per the germline V gene, CDR1 is WNHNN and CDR2 is SYGVQD (reference sequence). The CDR3 contains 14 residues. Trimming took 2 bases from V and 7 from J, leaving 14 bases between them. The CDR3 DNA follows: TGCGCCAGCAGTGAGCCACCGGACATCGGTGGCTACACCTTC. It encodes CASSEPPDIGGYTF.

This clone was counted only a few times. The CDR3 DNA is TGTGCCAGCAGCGACGACTCAGCAGCGGGGGATACAGATACGCAGTATTTT. Translating it yields CASSDDSAAGDTDTQYF. This chain connects TRBV9 to TRBJ2-3; 8 bases are a match to TRBD2. Germline CDR1 is SGDLS and CDR2 is YYNGEE. The CDR3 consists of 17 residues. Trimming took 3 bases from V and 3 from J; bases not matched to a gene: 12.